A selection of T cell receptor beta chains follows, all from one sample in a study of blood T cells in healthy people across ages. TCRdb re-called the 5' RACE reads with MiXCR, one entry per CDR3 protein. Seen here are more than 900,000 distinct CDR3 sequences, roughly 24% observed once, and the top ten hold about 0.69%. Separately, the same data were catalogued under a study of T cells of mothers and their children.

Sequencing was performed on blood. These receptors were collected from a girl aged 2-9 years in good health. Each CDR3 is given with its conserved first and last residue. Each record gives: clone size, J gene, D gene, V gene, CDR3 protein, CDR3 DNA. D genes are given only for firm matches. The listing skips clone size in some rows; elsewhere it reads once, few, many or a size class.

-,TRBJ2-2,-,TRBV7-9,CASSLPGSGELFF,TGTGCCAGCAGCTTACCCGGTTCCGGGGAGCTGTTTTTT
few,TRBJ2-5,TRBD1,TRBV20-1,CSVFGQGGQETQYF,TGCAGTGTTTTCGGACAGGGGGGACAAGAGACCCAGTACTTC
-,TRBJ2-6,-,TRBV27,CASSFRVASSGANVLTF,TGTGCCAGCAGTTTCCGGGTGGCCAGCTCTGGGGCCAACGTCCTGACTTTC
-,TRBJ1-1,TRBD1,TRBV12-3/TRBV12-4,CASSMGATGGIEAFF,TGTGCCAGCTCTATGGGAGCGACAGGGGGCATTGAAGCTTTCTTT
-,TRBJ2-7,-,TRBV7-2,CASSPDREIYEQYF,TGTGCCAGCAGTCCTGACAGAGAGATCTACGAGCAGTACTTC
few,TRBJ2-5,-,TRBV7-3,CASSLIPGDRHQETQYF,TGTGCCAGCAGCTTAATTCCGGGGGACAGACATCAAGAGACCCAGTACTTC
-,TRBJ2-7,-,TRBV11-1,CASSLEVGPSYEQYF,TGTGCCAGCAGCTTAGAAGTCGGGCCCTCCTACGAGCAGTACTTC
-,TRBJ2-2,-,TRBV7-2,CASGSRGEGPTGELFF,TGTGCCAGCGGCTCTAGGGGGGAGGGCCCTACCGGGGAGCTGTTTTTT
-,TRBJ2-3,TRBD2,TRBV27,CASSVLAGVSTDTQYF,TGTGCCAGCAGTGTCTTAGCGGGAGTGAGCACAGATACGCAGTATTTT
few,TRBJ2-1,TRBD2,TRBV7-3,CASSTSGGSSSYNEQFF,TGTGCCAGCTCGACTAGCGGGGGATCAAGCTCCTACAATGAGCAGTTCTTC
-,TRBJ1-3,-,TRBV3-1,CASSQGRGIGNTIYF,TGTGCCAGCAGCCAAGGAAGGGGGATCGGAAACACCATATATTTT
few,TRBJ1-2,-,TRBV29-1,CSVEQGHYGYTF,TGCAGCGTTGAACAGGGACACTATGGCTACACCTTC
-,TRBJ1-1,-,TRBV29-1,CSASKRNTEALF,TGCAGCGCCAGCAAACGAAACACTGAAGCTCTCTTT
-,TRBJ2-2,-,TRBV10-2,CASSESNGELFF,TGCGCCAGCAGTGAGTCGAACGGGGAGCTGTTTTTT
few,TRBJ2-1,TRBD2,TRBV12-3/TRBV12-4,CASSEGLAPNEQFF,TGTGCCAGCAGTGAGGGACTAGCTCCCAATGAGCAGTTCTTC
few,TRBJ2-2,-,TRBV27,CASSSAPGELFF,TGTGCCAGCAGTTCCGCGCCCGGGGAGCTGTTTTTT
few,TRBJ2-7,-,TRBV4-1,CASSQPGAHEQYF,TGCGCCAGCAGCCAGCCAGGGGCCCACGAGCAGTACTTC
few,TRBJ2-1,-,TRBV5-1,CASSLGQAYPGDEQFF,TGCGCCAGCAGCTTGGGTCAGGCCTACCCGGGGGATGAGCAGTTCTTC
few,TRBJ2-3,TRBD2,TRBV29-1,CSSGPGLHTDTQYF,TGCAGCTCCGGACCGGGACTACACACAGATACGCAGTATTTT
-,TRBJ2-1,TRBD2,TRBV9,CASSSKAGTTYNGQFF,TGTGCCAGCAGCTCAAAAGCCGGGACTACGTACAATGGGCAGTTCTTC
-,TRBJ2-5,-,TRBV2,CASRNDRRETQYF,TGTGCCAGCAGAAATGACAGGAGAGAGACCCAGTACTTC
-,TRBJ2-3,-,TRBV7-9,CASSSPTEDTQYF,TGTGCCAGCAGCTCCCCGACCGAAGATACGCAGTATTTT
few,TRBJ1-3,-,TRBV13,CASSFSNTIYF,TGTGCCAGCAGTTTCAGTAACACCATATATTTT
-,TRBJ2-1,-,TRBV5-1,CASSKDFSYNEQFF,TGCGCCAGCAGCAAGGACTTCTCCTACAATGAGCAGTTCTTC
few,TRBJ2-7,-,TRBV4-1,CASSTRDERYF,TGCGCCAGCAGCACAAGGGACGAGCGGTACTTC
-,TRBJ2-1,-,TRBV6-2/TRBV6-3,CASSSRITVGNEQFF,TGTGCCAGCAGTTCCCGTATCACAGTGGGTAATGAGCAGTTCTTC
-,TRBJ2-3,TRBD2,TRBV4-2,CASSPLVKRSGGDRTDTQYF,TGTGCCAGCAGCCCGTTGGTAAAAAGGAGCGGGGGGGACCGCACAGATACGCAGTATTTT
few,TRBJ2-7,TRBD2,TRBV5-6,CASSQLAGASSYEQYF,TGTGCCAGCAGTCAACTAGCGGGGGCCTCCTCCTACGAGCAGTACTTC
-,TRBJ1-6,TRBD1,TRBV5-1,CASSSGQGGSPLHF,TGCGCCAGCAGCTCGGGACAGGGAGGCTCACCCCTCCACTTT
-,TRBJ2-6,-,TRBV20-1,CSARLTSAGANVLTF,TGCAGTGCTAGATTAACAAGTGCTGGGGCCAACGTCCTGACTTTC
-,TRBJ2-1,-,TRBV24-1,CATSDEDRHNEQFF,TGTGCCACCAGTGATGAAGACAGACACAATGAGCAGTTCTTC
-,TRBJ2-2,-,TRBV11-2,CASSPRGQLGELFF,TGTGCCAGCAGCCCTAGGGGCCAGCTCGGGGAGCTGTTTTTT
-,TRBJ1-1,-,TRBV9,CASSVFGIQGTEAFF,TGTGCCAGCAGCGTATTTGGTATCCAGGGCACTGAAGCTTTCTTT
-,TRBJ2-1,TRBD2,TRBV6-5,CASSSSAESGSWDEQFF,TGTGCCAGCAGTTCGTCCGCAGAAAGCGGGAGCTGGGATGAGCAGTTCTTC
few,TRBJ2-7,-,TRBV29-1,CSVEAPVGARDEQYF,TGCAGCGTTGAAGCCCCTGTCGGGGCGAGAGACGAGCAGTACTTC